This T cell receptor beta chain originates from a study of beta chain features in type 1 diabetes. This clone was seen more than once but under ten times. Its specificity is unknown. Findings of the study overall: Shorter TCRB CDR3s, moderately but significantly so, marked every one of the four CD4+ subsets in Type 1 diabetes patients.

Isolated RNA was reverse transcribed in full, so expressed TCRB transcripts were sequenced. Profiled with immunoSEQ multiplex PCR; TCRdb holds only in-frame clones, not every one. The sample has 250,000 to 300,000 clones, roughly a quarter seen once. Trimming removed 5 bases at V and 0 bases at J, with 11 bases between. Germline V gives CDR1 SQVTM, CDR2 ANQGSEA. There are 13 residues in the CDR3. The sequence derives from a young woman with type 1 diabetes. What was sequenced was naive CD4+ T cells from blood. V and J are TRBV29-1 and TRBJ2-7, with a weak D call TRBD2 (5 bases). The CDR3 sequence is CSVWSDYSYEQYF. The CDR3 bases are TGCAGCGTTTGGTCCGACTACTCCTACGAGCAGTACTTC.